This entry lists 28 T cell receptor beta chains sequenced from one sample in a study of cytotoxic CD8 clonotypes in ibrutinib-treated CLL. The assay was immunoSEQ multiplex PCR, and TCRdb's table has in-frame clones only and misses some. The data contain 130,000 or so clones, 80% to 85% of them singletons. Sample: PBMCs, taken after 24 months of ibrutinib treatment. The receptor set was obtained from a human donor with chronic lymphocytic leukemia.

This clone has just one count. This sequence joins TRBV5-5 and TRBJ1-2; 7 bases line up with TRBD1. Trimming cost V 0 bases and J 6 bases; bases outside gene matches: 11. The CDR3 contains 16 residues. The germline gives CDR1 SGHKS, CDR2 YYEKEE (reference sequence). The DNA of the CDR3 is TGTGCCAGCAGCTTGGGCTCGGGACAGTTGGGGCATGGCTACACCTTC. Translating gives CASSLGSGQLGHGYTF.

The chain has TRBV7-2 and TRBJ2-6; 7 positions agree with TRBD1. This CDR3 is built from 19 residues. Unmatched junction bases numbered 10, after V lost 2 bases and J lost 0 bases. Germline loops: CDR1 SGHTA, CDR2 FQGNSA. The CDR3 nucleotides are TGTGCCAGCAGCTTAAGGGTAACAGGGGTAACCTCTGGGGCCAACGTCCTGACTTTC. This gives the protein CASSLRVTGVTSGANVLTF.

V is TRBV5-1 and J is TRBJ2-3; D is possibly TRBD1 (5 bases). The V and J ends lost 0 bases and 7 bases respectively, with 6 bases between them. Germline CDR1 reads SGHRS; CDR2 reads YFSETQ. The CDR3 covers 12 residues. CDR3: CASSLEGYTQYF. CDR3 in DNA: TGCGCCAGCAGCTTGGAGGGGTATACGCAGTATTTT.

The chain is built from TRBV5-1 and TRBJ2-5; possibly TRBD1 or TRBD2 for D (7 bases each). Germline CDR1 SGHRS, CDR2 YFSETQ. CDR3 length equals 16 residues. Trimming removed 4 bases at V and 7 bases at J, with 23 bases between. The CDR3 sequence: CASSLDGRGGPGTQYF. The CDR3 DNA follows: TGCGCCAGCAGCCTGGACGGCAGGGGGGGCCCAGGGACCCAGTACTTC.

V and J are TRBV16 and TRBJ2-6; TRBD1 matches at 7 bases. The V segment lost 6 bases and the J segment 2 bases; nucleotides outside the gene matches: 4. Per germline, CDR1 KGHSY and CDR2 FQNENV. The CDR3 is made up of 15 amino acids. DNA of the CDR3: TGTGCCAGCAGACAAGACAGGGCTGGGGCCAACGTCCTGACTTTC. This sequence encodes CASRQDRAGANVLTF.

The chain carries TRBV9 and TRBJ2-7, with D maybe TRBD1 (6 bases). CDR1 is SGDLS, CDR2 YYNGEE, per germline. V lost 4 bases and J 4 bases, leaving 18 bases between the germline ends. The CDR3 covers 15 residues. CDR3 coding DNA: TGTGCCAGCAGCACCTCGACAGGTCGGAATTACGAGCAGTACTTC. Translated: CASSTSTGRNYEQYF.

The chain joins TRBV4-3 to TRBJ2-5; 8 positions match TRBD2. V trimming: 1 base; J trimming: 3 bases; junction bases outside the gene matches: 4. Looked up from germline, CDR1 is LGHNA and CDR2 is YSLEER. The CDR3 has 15 amino acids. For the CDR3, the DNA is TGCGCCAGCAGCCAAGTTGGTAGCGGGGAAGAGACCCAGTACTTC. It translates to CASSQVGSGEETQYF.

This clone was seen a handful of times. The chain recombines TRBV6-1 with TRBJ2-1; D perhaps matches TRBD2 (6 bases). Germline CDR1 MNHNS, CDR2 SASEGT. Trimming cost V 11 bases and J 12 bases, with 23 bases left between them. The CDR3 contains 13 residues. The CDR3 bases are TGTGCCGGGGGTCAGACTAGGTTAGTGGGGCAGTTCTTC. Translation gives CAGGQTRLVGQFF.

The rearrangement joins TRBV28 to TRBJ1-4, with unresolved D. This CDR3 has 12 amino acids. The V gene's germline CDR1 is MDHEN and CDR2 SYDVKM. Trimming removed 7 bases at V and 13 bases at J, with 16 bases between. The DNA for the CDR3 is TGTGCCAGCACCGGACCCAAAGGAGGACTGTTTTTT. This codes for CASTGPKGGLFF.

The chain uses TRBV11-2 and TRBJ2-7, with D uncertain. This CDR3 contains 11 residues. Germline V CDR1 and CDR2: SGHAT, FQNNGV. Trimming left V 5 bases short and J 2 bases short, with 4 bases between. CDR3 nucleotide sequence: TGTGCCAGCAGCCACACCTACGAGCAGTACTTC. Residues: CASSHTYEQYF. The variable domain in full, with the rest retrieved from reference TRBV11-2 and TRBJ2-7, is EAGVAQSPRYKIIEKRQSVAFWCNPISGHATLYWYQQILGQGPKLLIQFQNNGVVDDSQLPKDRFSAERLKGVDSTLKIQPAKLEDSAVYLCASSHTYEQYFGPGTRLTVT.

The chain uses TRBV6-4 and TRBJ2-2, with D tentatively TRBD2 (6 bases). In germline, CDR1 is MRHNA, CDR2 SNTAGT. The CDR3 contains 13 residues. V shed 6 bases and J shed 4 bases, with 9 bases lying between them. In nucleotides, the CDR3 is TGTGCCAGCAGAGGCGGGACCACCGGGGAGCTGTTTTTT. It specifies CASRGGTTGELFF.

This clone was counted a single time. V is TRBV11-2 and J is TRBJ2-3, with 12 bases matching TRBD2. Trimming took 1 base from V and 5 from J; bases not matched to a gene: 4. Germline-derived CDR1 and CDR2 are SGHAT and FQNNGV. The CDR3 contains 16 residues. The CDR3 region is CASSLVPSGGGDTQYF. In nucleotides, the CDR3 is TGTGCCAGCAGCTTAGTTCCTAGCGGGGGGGGAGATACGCAGTATTTT. Together with reference TRBV11-2 and TRBJ2-3, the CDR3 gives the full variable domain: EAGVAQSPRYKIIEKRQSVAFWCNPISGHATLYWYQQILGQGPKLLIQFQNNGVVDDSQLPKDRFSAERLKGVDSTLKIQPAKLEDSAVYLCASSLVPSGGGDTQYFGPGTRLTVL.

V is TRBV7-2 and J is TRBJ1-1; possibly TRBD1 for D (5 bases). Per the germline V gene, CDR1 is SGHTA and CDR2 is FQGNSA. The V gene lost 5 bases and the J gene lost 1 base, with 11 bases spanning the gap. The CDR3 totals 14 residues. The CDR3 bases are TGTGCCAGCAGCCCGGGACCGACGAACACTGAAGCTTTCTTT. Its protein product is CASSPGPTNTEAFF.

This chain connects TRBV27 to TRBJ2-7; D call uncertain. Germline CDR1 reads MNHEY; CDR2 reads SMNVEV (reference sequence). The V end was cut by 5 bases, the J end by 1 base, with 12 bases between. This CDR3 is 14 amino acids long. CDR3 sequence reads: CASSGFQGSYEQYF. The CDR3 DNA is TGTGCCAGCAGTGGATTTCAAGGGTCCTACGAGCAGTACTTC.

The gene calls are TRBV2 and TRBJ1-6; 8 bases fit TRBD1. Unmatched junction bases numbered 5, after V lost 6 bases and J lost 4 bases. The CDR3 covers 15 residues. Germline CDR1 is SNHLY and CDR2 is FYNNEI. CDR3 sequence reads: CASSLTGEYNSPLHF. As DNA, the CDR3 is TGTGCCAGCAGCTTGACAGGGGAATATAATTCACCCCTCCACTTT.

The gene calls are TRBV6-6 and TRBJ2-3; the D gene could be TRBD1 or TRBD2 (6 bases each). CDR1 and CDR2 from the germline V gene are MNHNY and SVGAGI (reference sequence). This CDR3 has 15 amino acids. V was cut by 6 bases and J by 4 bases, with 17 bases left in between. CDR3 in DNA: TGTGCCAGCAGCAACCGAAGGGGGGACTCAGATACGCAGTATTTT. Amino acid sequence: CASSNRRGDSDTQYF.

This clone came up a few times. The CDR3 DNA is TGCAGCGTTCGTACAGGGGGCGCGAACACCGGGGAGCTGTTTTTT. Translation gives CSVRTGGANTGELFF. This chain links TRBV29-1 with TRBJ2-2, with 9 nucleotides matching TRBD1. The CDR3 has 15 residues. The germline V gene encodes CDR1 SQVTM and CDR2 ANQGSEA. V gave up 5 bases and J gave up 0 bases; unmatched junction bases: 4.

The chain recombines TRBV7-2 with TRBJ2-7; TRBD1 might be the D (5 bases). V was pared by 4 bases and J by 1 base, with 11 bases between. From germline, CDR1 is SGHTA and CDR2 FQGNSA. The CDR3 sequence is 14 residues long. The CDR3 nucleotides are TGTGCCAGCAGCTCACCGGACACATCCTACGAGCAGTACTTC. Encoded protein: CASSSPDTSYEQYF.

The chain combines TRBV19 with TRBJ1-6; D is undetermined. Per germline, CDR1 LNHDA and CDR2 SQIVND (reference sequence). CDR3 length equals 15 residues. Trimming shortened V by 7 bases and J by 5 bases, and 15 bases separated the two germline ends. The chain's CDR3 is CASTDRSPHNSPLHF. For the CDR3, the DNA is TGTGCCAGTACTGATCGGAGTCCGCATAATTCACCCCTCCACTTT.

This clone was seen a handful of times. The CDR3 DNA reads as TGTGCCAGCAGCTTAAGGGGTCTAGCGGGGAACACCGGGGAGCTGTTTTTT. Its protein is CASSLRGLAGNTGELFF. The genes are TRBV7-2 and TRBJ2-2, with 8 bases fitting TRBD2. V was clipped by 2 bases and J by 1 base; unmatched bases: 6. Per germline, CDR1 SGHTA and CDR2 FQGNSA. The CDR3 spans 17 residues.

The chain recombines TRBV7-9 with TRBJ2-2, with D possibly matching TRBD1 (7 bases). The CDR3 totals 15 residues. V lost 4 bases to trimming and J lost 3 bases, with 12 bases between them. Germline CDR1 reads SEHNR; CDR2 reads FQNEAQ (reference sequence). CDR3 residues: CASSSGDRYTGELFF. As DNA, the CDR3 is TGTGCCAGCAGCTCGGGGGACAGATACACCGGGGAGCTGTTTTTT. Filled out from reference TRBV7-9 and TRBJ2-2, the complete variable domain reads DTGVSQNPRHKITKRGQNVTFRCDPISEHNRLYWYRQTLGQGPEFLTYFQNEAQLEKSRLLSDRFSAERPKGSFSTLEIQRTEQGDSAMYLCASSSGDRYTGELFFGEGSRLTVL.

The chain carries TRBV7-2 and TRBJ2-3; TRBD2 aligns across 10 bases. This CDR3 contains 15 residues. V trimming: 6 bases; J trimming: 1 base; junction bases outside the gene matches: 4. In germline, CDR1 is SGHTA, CDR2 FQGNSA. The CDR3 bases are TGTGCCAGCAGGCGCGGGACTAGCGGCACAGATACGCAGTATTTT. The encoded protein is CASRRGTSGTDTQYF.

The chain carries TRBV7-6 and TRBJ1-1; TRBD1 is a possible D gene (5 bases). Trimming removed 3 bases from V and 5 bases from J, with 10 bases in between. The CDR3 sequence is 13 residues long. Germline V gene lookup returns CDR1 SGHVS and CDR2 FNYEAQ. As DNA, the CDR3 is TGTGCCAGCAGCTTTGGGGGAGGGACTGAAGCTTTCTTT. Translation: CASSFGGGTEAFF.

CDR3 amino acids: CASRENRGTHYNEQFF. CDR3 in DNA: TGTGCCAGCAGGGAGAACAGGGGGACTCACTACAATGAGCAGTTCTTC. The chain combines TRBV27 with TRBJ2-1; TRBD1 agrees at 8 bases. Looked up from germline, CDR1 is MNHEY and CDR2 is SMNVEV (reference sequence). CDR3 length equals 16 residues. V was pared by 6 bases and J by 3 bases, with 10 bases of the junction left unmatched.

In DNA, the CDR3 is TGTGCCGGCCACCGGGACAGCCAAGAGACCCAGTACTTC. It codes for CAGHRDSQETQYF. This rearrangement joins TRBV6-6 to TRBJ2-5; TRBD1 matches 7 bases. The ends lost 11 bases at V and 1 base at J; junction bases unmatched: 7. This CDR3 has 13 amino acids. Germline V gene sequence: CDR1 MNHNY, CDR2 SVGAGI (reference sequence).

The rearrangement uses TRBV7-9 and TRBJ2-7, with a possible D match to TRBD2 (5 bases). There are 14 residues in the CDR3. Deletions cut 1 base from V and 3 bases from J, with 10 bases between. Germline-derived CDR1 and CDR2 are SEHNR and FQNEAQ (reference sequence). The CDR3 DNA sequence: TGTGCCAGCAGCTTAGGGGCGGAGGTCTACGAGCAGTACTTC. Its translation is CASSLGAEVYEQYF.

This clone occurred once. The V gene is TRBV5-4, the J gene TRBJ2-5; D unclear. The CDR3 is 14 residues long. CDR1 and CDR2 from the germline V gene are SGHNT and YYREEE (reference sequence). Trimming left V 3 bases short and J 5 bases short, with 14 bases between. CDR3 protein: CASSSGLKRETQYF. CDR3 nucleotides: TGTGCCAGCAGCTCGGGTCTGAAACGGGAGACCCAGTACTTC.

The chain has TRBV5-1 and TRBJ1-2; TRBD1 aligns across 7 bases. The trim removed 1 base at V and 0 bases at J, leaving 3 bases unmatched. The CDR3 covers 15 residues. The V gene's germline CDR1 is SGHRS and CDR2 YFSETQ. The CDR3 loop reads CASSLTTGSNYGYTF. The CDR3, as DNA: TGCGCCAGCAGCTTGACGACAGGGTCTAACTATGGCTACACCTTC.